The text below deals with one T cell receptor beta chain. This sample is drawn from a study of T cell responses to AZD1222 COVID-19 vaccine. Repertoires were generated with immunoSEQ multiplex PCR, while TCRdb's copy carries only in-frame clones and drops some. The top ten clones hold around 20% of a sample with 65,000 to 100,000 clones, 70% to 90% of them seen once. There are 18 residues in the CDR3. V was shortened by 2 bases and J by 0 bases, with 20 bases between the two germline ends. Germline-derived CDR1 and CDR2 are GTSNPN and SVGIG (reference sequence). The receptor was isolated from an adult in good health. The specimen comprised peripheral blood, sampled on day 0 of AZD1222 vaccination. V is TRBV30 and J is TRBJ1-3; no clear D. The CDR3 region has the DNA TGTGCCTGGAGTTCACTCCAGCTACAGCCATACTCTGGAAACACCATATATTTT. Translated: CAWSSLQLQPYSGNTIYF.